The subject of this entry is one TCR beta chain. This sample was taken from a study of cytomegalovirus exposure and HLA in healthy donors. Assay used: immunoSEQ multiplex PCR; TCRdb lists only in-frame clones, some missing. The sample has around 70,000 clones; 95% are singletons. This CDR3 has 16 amino acids. The germline V gene encodes CDR1 LNHDA and CDR2 SQIVND (reference sequence). With 1 base removed from V and 1 base from J, the gap between germline ends came to 13 bases. The V call is TRBV19, the J call TRBJ1-1; D possibly corresponds to TRBD1 (5 bases). Sequenced: PBMCs. The receptor was derived from a man aged 18 to 29 in good health and CMV-seronegative. This CDR3 is CASSIALIRGNTEAFF. CDR3 nucleotide sequence: TGTGCCAGTAGTATAGCTCTTATAAGGGGGAACACTGAAGCTTTCTTT.